The source of this TCR beta chain is a study of identifying expanded T cells in peripheral blood. Germline V CDR1 and CDR2: LGHNT, FRNRAP. After removal of 4 bases from V and 4 bases from J, the junction contained 12 bases not matched to a gene. The CDR3 contains 18 residues. The data were produced by immunoSEQ multiplex PCR, yet TCRdb's version contains in-frame clones alone and is incomplete. The sample has 83,000 or so clones; around nine tenths are singletons. This chain uses TRBV12-5 with TRBJ2-2, with 10 bases that match TRBD2. The sequenced material came from blood. The origin of this receptor is a person aged 18-70 years in good health. CDR3 in amino acids: CASGSRGLAGDLTGELFF. The CDR3 DNA is TGTGCTAGTGGTTCCCGGGGTCTAGCGGGAGATCTCACCGGGGAGCTGTTTTTT.